The rows below give T cell receptor beta chains drawn from one sample of a study of blood T cell repertoires in COVID-19. Profiled with immunoSEQ multiplex PCR; TCRdb holds only in-frame clones, not every one. The sample shows over 95,000 clones, roughly 89% of them seen only once. Sequenced material: peripheral blood. Receptor source: a human donor with acute or convalescent COVID-19. The donor label of this sample is uncertain. Each CDR3 is given with its conserved first and last residue. The D gene is left open where the match is weak. Part of the rows lack a size; the others show once, few, many or a class for expanded clones.

d_gene: .
abundance: .
len: 11
v_gene: TRBV2
j_gene: TRBJ2-5
CDR3aa: CASSPEETQYF
CDR3nt: TGTGCCAGCAGTCCGGAAGAGACCCAGTACTTC

d_gene: TRBD1
abundance: .
len: 16
v_gene: TRBV28
j_gene: TRBJ1-5
CDR3aa: CASSPLGTGRIQPQHF
CDR3nt: TGTGCCAGCAGTCCCTTAGGGACAGGGAGGATTCAGCCCCAGCATTTT

d_gene: .
abundance: .
len: 14
v_gene: TRBV27
j_gene: TRBJ1-5
CDR3aa: CASRGQNSNQPQHF
CDR3nt: TGTGCCAGCCGTGGACAGAATAGCAATCAGCCCCAGCATTTT

d_gene: TRBD1
abundance: once
len: 15
v_gene: TRBV11-1
j_gene: TRBJ2-1
CDR3aa: CASSPGQQIYNEQFF
CDR3nt: TGTGCCAGCAGCCCGGGACAGCAGATATACAATGAGCAGTTCTTC

d_gene: .
abundance: .
len: 13
v_gene: TRBV5-4
j_gene: TRBJ1-2
CDR3aa: CASGAREGYGYTF
CDR3nt: TGTGCCAGCGGAGCCAGGGAGGGCTATGGCTACACCTTC

d_gene: .
abundance: .
len: 15
v_gene: TRBV7-9
j_gene: TRBJ1-2
CDR3aa: CASSNPGGQRYGYTF
CDR3nt: TGTGCCAGCAGCAACCCCGGTGGACAGCGCTATGGCTACACCTTC

d_gene: .
abundance: .
len: 14
v_gene: TRBV5-4
j_gene: TRBJ2-7
CDR3aa: CASSEGVGSYEQYF
CDR3nt: TGTGCCAGCAGCGAAGGAGTAGGGAGCTACGAGCAGTACTTC

d_gene: .
abundance: .
len: 16
v_gene: TRBV4-3
j_gene: TRBJ2-1
CDR3aa: CASSQDLTRVGNEQFF
CDR3nt: TGCGCCAGCAGCCAAGATCTGACTAGAGTTGGGAATGAGCAGTTCTTC

d_gene: .
abundance: once
len: 12
v_gene: TRBV4-1
j_gene: TRBJ2-7
CDR3aa: CASSQVGGEQYF
CDR3nt: TGCGCCAGCAGCCAAGTTGGCGGCGAGCAGTACTTC

d_gene: .
abundance: .
len: 16
v_gene: TRBV7-9
j_gene: TRBJ1-2
CDR3aa: CASSLAGDTTNYGYTF
CDR3nt: TGTGCCAGCAGCTTAGCGGGGGACACGACTAACTATGGCTACACCTTC

d_gene: TRBD1
abundance: .
len: 17
v_gene: TRBV7-2
j_gene: TRBJ2-3
CDR3aa: CASRRFSGGYGTDTQYF
CDR3nt: TGTGCCAGCAGACGATTTTCAGGGGGCTACGGCACAGATACGCAGTATTTT

d_gene: TRBD1
abundance: .
len: 15
v_gene: TRBV11-2
j_gene: TRBJ2-7
CDR3aa: CASSATGTGDYEQYF
CDR3nt: TGTGCCAGCAGCGCGACCGGGACAGGGGACTACGAGCAGTACTTC

d_gene: .
abundance: .
len: 14
v_gene: TRBV7-2
j_gene: TRBJ1-1
CDR3aa: CASSLYVGRDEAFF
CDR3nt: TGTGCCAGCAGCTTATATGTCGGGCGGGATGAAGCTTTCTTT

d_gene: TRBD2
abundance: .
len: 17
v_gene: TRBV4-3
j_gene: TRBJ2-2
CDR3aa: CASSRRLAGLNTGELFF
CDR3nt: TGCGCCAGCAGCCGAAGACTAGCGGGATTAAACACCGGGGAGCTGTTTTTT

d_gene: .
abundance: .
len: 12
v_gene: TRBV3-1/TRBV3-2
j_gene: TRBJ1-2
CDR3aa: CASSQTGFGYTF
CDR3nt: TGTGCCAGCAGCCAAACAGGGTTCGGCTACACCTTC

d_gene: .
abundance: .
len: 13
v_gene: TRBV28
j_gene: TRBJ1-1
CDR3aa: CAGSTGGGTEAFF
CDR3nt: TGTGCCGGATCAACGGGGGGAGGCACTGAAGCTTTCTTT

d_gene: TRBD2
abundance: .
len: 15
v_gene: TRBV5-4
j_gene: TRBJ2-3
CDR3aa: CASSFPSGGEETQYF
CDR3nt: TGTGCCAGCAGCTTCCCTAGCGGGGGAGAGGAGACGCAGTATTTT

d_gene: .
abundance: .
len: 12
v_gene: TRBV4-1
j_gene: TRBJ2-3
CDR3aa: CASSQGQDTQYF
CDR3nt: TGCGCCAGCAGCCAAGGGCAAGATACGCAGTATTTT

d_gene: TRBD2
abundance: once
len: 20
v_gene: TRBV3-1/TRBV3-2
j_gene: TRBJ2-2
CDR3aa: CASSQDGKGGSGRNTGELFF
CDR3nt: TGTGCCAGCAGCCAAGATGGAAAGGGTGGTAGCGGGAGGAACACCGGGGAGCTGTTTTTT

d_gene: TRBD1
abundance: .
len: 15
v_gene: TRBV5-4
j_gene: TRBJ1-2
CDR3aa: CASSKDRGQNYGYTF
CDR3nt: TGTGCCAGCAGCAAGGACAGGGGGCAAAACTATGGCTACACCTTC

d_gene: .
abundance: .
len: 13
v_gene: TRBV28
j_gene: TRBJ1-2
CDR3aa: CASSPPDGGGYTF
CDR3nt: TGTGCCAGCAGTCCCCCTGATGGGGGCGGCTACACCTTC

d_gene: TRBD2
abundance: .
len: 14
v_gene: TRBV27
j_gene: TRBJ2-7
CDR3aa: CASSIGTSGEEQYF
CDR3nt: TGTGCCAGCAGTATCGGGACTAGCGGAGAAGAGCAGTACTTC

d_gene: TRBD1
abundance: once
len: 15
v_gene: TRBV18
j_gene: TRBJ2-3
CDR3aa: CASSPPGQATDTQYF
CDR3nt: TGTGCCAGCTCACCCCCGGGACAGGCCACAGATACGCAGTATTTT

d_gene: .
abundance: .
len: 14
v_gene: TRBV28
j_gene: TRBJ2-5
CDR3aa: CASRKPRGRETQYF
CDR3nt: TGTGCCAGCAGAAAACCGCGGGGCAGAGAGACCCAGTACTTC

d_gene: TRBD2
abundance: .
len: 17
v_gene: TRBV7-3
j_gene: TRBJ2-2
CDR3aa: CASSLDSGGPNTGELFF
CDR3nt: TGTGCCAGCAGCCTCGATAGCGGGGGCCCGAACACCGGGGAGCTGTTTTTT

d_gene: .
abundance: .
len: 14
v_gene: TRBV27
j_gene: TRBJ1-2
CDR3aa: CASSPHFPSSGYTF
CDR3nt: TGTGCCAGCAGTCCCCATTTTCCCAGTTCTGGCTACACCTTC

d_gene: .
abundance: .
len: 15
v_gene: TRBV2
j_gene: TRBJ1-2
CDR3aa: CASSVTRGGSGGYTF
CDR3nt: TGTGCCAGCAGTGTGACCCGGGGAGGGTCGGGAGGCTACACCTTC